This TCR beta chain came from a study of PD-L1 blockade in urothelial cancer. Turning to the study itself: Atezolizumab 1,200 mg was given intravenously every 3 weeks, starting 2014.

The time point: pretreatment peripheral blood. Urothelial carcinoma, locally advanced or metastatic, affected the patients. Every patient provided from 1 to 8 samples, collected pretreatment and on-treatment. Data came from immunoSEQ multiplex PCR; TCRdb stores just in-frame clones and leaves some out. This table holds some 90,000 clones, more than 80% found once. Trimming removed 2 bases from V and 3 bases from J; junction bases left unmatched: 5. CDR1 and CDR2 from the germline V gene are SGHDT and YYEEEE. There are 15 residues in the CDR3. The chain combines TRBV5-6 with TRBJ2-5, with TRBD2 matching over 9 bases. This clonotype was sampled from a woman aged 80 or over with urothelial cancer. The input for sequencing was PBMCs, taken around atezolizumab (anti-PD-L1) treatment. The CDR3 spells CASSFRASGKETQYF. For the CDR3, the DNA is TGTGCCAGCAGCTTTCGGGCTAGCGGGAAAGAGACCCAGTACTTC.